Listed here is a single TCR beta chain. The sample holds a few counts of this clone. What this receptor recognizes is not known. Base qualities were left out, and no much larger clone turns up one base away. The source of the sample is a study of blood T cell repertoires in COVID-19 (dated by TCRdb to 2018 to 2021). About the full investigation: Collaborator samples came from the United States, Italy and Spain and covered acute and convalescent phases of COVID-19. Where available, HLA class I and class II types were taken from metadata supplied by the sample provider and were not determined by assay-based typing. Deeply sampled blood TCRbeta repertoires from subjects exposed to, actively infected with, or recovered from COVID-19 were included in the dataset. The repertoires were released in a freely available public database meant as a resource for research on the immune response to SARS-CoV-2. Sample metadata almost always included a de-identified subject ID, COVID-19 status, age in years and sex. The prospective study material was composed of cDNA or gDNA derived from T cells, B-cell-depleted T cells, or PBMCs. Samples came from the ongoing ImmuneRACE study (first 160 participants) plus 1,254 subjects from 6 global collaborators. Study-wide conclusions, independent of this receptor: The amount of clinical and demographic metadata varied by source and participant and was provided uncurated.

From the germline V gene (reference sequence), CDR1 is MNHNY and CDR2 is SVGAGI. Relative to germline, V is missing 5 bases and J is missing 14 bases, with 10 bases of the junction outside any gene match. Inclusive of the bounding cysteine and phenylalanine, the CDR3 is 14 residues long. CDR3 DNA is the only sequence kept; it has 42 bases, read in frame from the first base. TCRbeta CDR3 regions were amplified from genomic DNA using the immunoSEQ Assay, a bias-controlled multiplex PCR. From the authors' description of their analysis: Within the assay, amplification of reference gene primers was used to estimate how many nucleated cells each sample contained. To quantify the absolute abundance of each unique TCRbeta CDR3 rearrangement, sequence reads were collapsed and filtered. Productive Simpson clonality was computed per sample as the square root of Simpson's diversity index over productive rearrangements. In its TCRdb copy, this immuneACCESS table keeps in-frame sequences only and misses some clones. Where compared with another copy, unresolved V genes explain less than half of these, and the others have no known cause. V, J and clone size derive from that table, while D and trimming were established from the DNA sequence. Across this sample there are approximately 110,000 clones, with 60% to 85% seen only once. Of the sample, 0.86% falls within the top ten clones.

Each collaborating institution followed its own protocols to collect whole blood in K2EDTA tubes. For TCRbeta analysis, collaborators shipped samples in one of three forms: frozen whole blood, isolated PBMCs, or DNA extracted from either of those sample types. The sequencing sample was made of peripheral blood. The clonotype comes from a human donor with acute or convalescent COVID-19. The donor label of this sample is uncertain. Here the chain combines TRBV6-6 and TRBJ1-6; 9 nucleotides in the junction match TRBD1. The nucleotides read TGTGCCAGCAGTCTACAGGGGGCCCCAGGTACCCTCCACTTT. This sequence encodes CASSLQGAPGTLHF.